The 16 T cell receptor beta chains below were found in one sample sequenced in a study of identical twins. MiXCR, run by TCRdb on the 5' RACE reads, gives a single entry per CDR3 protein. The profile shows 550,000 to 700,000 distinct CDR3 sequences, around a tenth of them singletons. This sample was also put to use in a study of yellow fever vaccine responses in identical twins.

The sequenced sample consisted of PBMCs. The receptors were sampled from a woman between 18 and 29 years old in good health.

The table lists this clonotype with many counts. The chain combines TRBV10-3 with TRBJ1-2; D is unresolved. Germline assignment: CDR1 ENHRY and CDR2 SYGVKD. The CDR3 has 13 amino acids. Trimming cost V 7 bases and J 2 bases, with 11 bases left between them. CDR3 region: CAITTAHNYGYTF. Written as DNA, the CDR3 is TGTGCCATCACTACTGCCCACAACTATGGCTACACCTTC.

CDR3 sequence (DNA): TGTGCCAGTAGTACAGGGGGCATCCACAATGAGCAGTTCTTC. Translated: CASSTGGIHNEQFF. The V and J genes are TRBV19 and TRBJ2-1, with 8 bases fitting TRBD1. The V gene's germline CDR1 is LNHDA and CDR2 SQIVND (reference sequence). The CDR3 is 14 amino acids. J lost 5 bases, V lost 4 bases, and 4 bases had no gene match.

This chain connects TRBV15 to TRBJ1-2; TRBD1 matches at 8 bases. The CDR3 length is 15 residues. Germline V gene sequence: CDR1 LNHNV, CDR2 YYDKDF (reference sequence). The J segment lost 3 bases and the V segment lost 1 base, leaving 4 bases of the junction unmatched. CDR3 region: CATSRGPGGDYGYTF. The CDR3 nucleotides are TGTGCCACCAGCAGAGGTCCAGGGGGCGACTATGGCTACACCTTC. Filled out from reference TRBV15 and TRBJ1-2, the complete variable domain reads DAMVIQNPRYQVTQFGKPVTLSCSQTLNHNVMYWYQQKSSQAPKLLFHYYDKDFNNEADTPDNFQSRRPNTSFCFLDIRSPGLGDTAMYLCATSRGPGGDYGYTFGSGTRLTVV.

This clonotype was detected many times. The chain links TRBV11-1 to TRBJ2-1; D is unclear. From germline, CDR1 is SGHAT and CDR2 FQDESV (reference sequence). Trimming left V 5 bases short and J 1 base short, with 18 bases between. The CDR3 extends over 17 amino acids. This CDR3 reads CASSPSYEPLSYNEQFF. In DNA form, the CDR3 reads TGTGCCAGCAGCCCGTCGTATGAGCCCCTGTCCTACAATGAGCAGTTCTTC.

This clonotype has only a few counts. CDR3 bases: TGCGCCAGCAGCCAAGATTGGGGAGCGGGAGGTTCCTACAATGAGCAGTTCTTC. This encodes CASSQDWGAGGSYNEQFF. V is TRBV4-3 and J is TRBJ2-1, with 9 bases matching TRBD2. Germline values: CDR1 LGHNA, CDR2 YSLEER. The CDR3 runs to 18 residues. V shed 0 bases and J 1 base; nucleotides not matched to a gene: 7.

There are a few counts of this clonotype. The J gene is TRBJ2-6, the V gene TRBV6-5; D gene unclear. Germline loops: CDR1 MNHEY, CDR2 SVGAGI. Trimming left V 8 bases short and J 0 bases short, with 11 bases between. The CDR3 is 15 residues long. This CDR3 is CASRRLSSGANVLTF. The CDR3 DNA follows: TGTGCCAGCCGCCGACTTAGCTCTGGGGCCAACGTCCTGACTTTC.

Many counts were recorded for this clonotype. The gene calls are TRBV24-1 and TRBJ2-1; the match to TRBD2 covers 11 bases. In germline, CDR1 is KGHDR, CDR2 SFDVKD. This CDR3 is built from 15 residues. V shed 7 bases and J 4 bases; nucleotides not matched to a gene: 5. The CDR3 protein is CATSAGTSGYNEQFF. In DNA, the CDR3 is TGTGCCACCAGCGCCGGGACTAGCGGATACAATGAGCAGTTCTTC.

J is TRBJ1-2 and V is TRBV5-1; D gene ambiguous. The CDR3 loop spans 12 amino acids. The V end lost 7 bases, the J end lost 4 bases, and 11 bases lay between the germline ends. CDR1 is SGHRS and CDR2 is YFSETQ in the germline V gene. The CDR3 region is CASAYAGYGYTF. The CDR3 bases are TGCGCCAGCGCCTATGCAGGCTATGGCTACACCTTC.

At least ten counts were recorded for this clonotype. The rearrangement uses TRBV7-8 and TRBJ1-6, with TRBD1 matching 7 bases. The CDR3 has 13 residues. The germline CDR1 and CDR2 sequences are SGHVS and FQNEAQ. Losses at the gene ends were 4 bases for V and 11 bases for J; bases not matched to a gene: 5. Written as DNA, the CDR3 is TGTGCCAGCAGCTATGACAGGGTTGCACCCCTCCACTTT. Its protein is CASSYDRVAPLHF.

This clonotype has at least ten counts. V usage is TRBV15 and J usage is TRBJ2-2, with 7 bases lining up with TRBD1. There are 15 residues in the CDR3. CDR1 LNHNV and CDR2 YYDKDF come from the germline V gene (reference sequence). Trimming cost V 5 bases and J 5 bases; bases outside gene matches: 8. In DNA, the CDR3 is TGTGCCACCAGCCCCCGACAGGGTCGAACCGGGGAGCTGTTTTTT. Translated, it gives CATSPRQGRTGELFF.

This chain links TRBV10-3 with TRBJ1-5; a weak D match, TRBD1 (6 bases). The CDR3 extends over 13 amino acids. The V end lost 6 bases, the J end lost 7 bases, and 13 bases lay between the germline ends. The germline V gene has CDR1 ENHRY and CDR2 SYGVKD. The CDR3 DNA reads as TGTGCCATCAGGAACAGGGAGGGACAGCCCCAGCATTTT. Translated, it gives CAIRNREGQPQHF.

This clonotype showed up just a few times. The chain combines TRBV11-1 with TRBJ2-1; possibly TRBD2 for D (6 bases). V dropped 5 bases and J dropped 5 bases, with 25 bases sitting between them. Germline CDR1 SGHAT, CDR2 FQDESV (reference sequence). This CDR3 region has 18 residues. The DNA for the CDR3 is TGTGCCAGCAGCCCCCCCCTCCTCGGGGGAGAGTCCGACAATGAGCAGTTCTTC. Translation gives CASSPPLLGGESDNEQFF.

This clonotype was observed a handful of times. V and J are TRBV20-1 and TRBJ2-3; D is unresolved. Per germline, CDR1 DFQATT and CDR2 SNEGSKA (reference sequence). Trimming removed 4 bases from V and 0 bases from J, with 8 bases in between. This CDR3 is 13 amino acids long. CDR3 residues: CSANNPSTDTQYF. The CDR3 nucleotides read TGCAGTGCTAATAACCCAAGCACAGATACGCAGTATTTT.

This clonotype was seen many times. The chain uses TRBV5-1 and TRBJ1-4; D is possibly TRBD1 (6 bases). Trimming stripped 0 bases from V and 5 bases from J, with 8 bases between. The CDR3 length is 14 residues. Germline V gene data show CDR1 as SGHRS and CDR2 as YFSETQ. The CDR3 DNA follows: TGCGCCAGCAGCTTGGGCAGGGGCAATGAAAAACTGTTTTTT. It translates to CASSLGRGNEKLFF.

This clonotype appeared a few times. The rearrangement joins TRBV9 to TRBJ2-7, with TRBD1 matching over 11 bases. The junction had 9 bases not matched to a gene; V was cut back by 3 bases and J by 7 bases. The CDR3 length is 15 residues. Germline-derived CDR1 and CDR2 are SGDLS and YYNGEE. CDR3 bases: TGTGCCAGCAGCGCAGGACAGGGGGCATTTGGGGAGCAGTACTTC. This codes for CASSAGQGAFGEQYF.

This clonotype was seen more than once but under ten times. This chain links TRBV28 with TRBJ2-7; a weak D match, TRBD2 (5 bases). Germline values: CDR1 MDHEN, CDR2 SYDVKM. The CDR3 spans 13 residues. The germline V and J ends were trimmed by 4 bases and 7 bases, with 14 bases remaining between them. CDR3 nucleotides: TGTGCCAGCAGTTCGGAGGTACTGGGTGAGCAGTACTTC. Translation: CASSSEVLGEQYF. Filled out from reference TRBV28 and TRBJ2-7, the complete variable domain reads DVKVTQSSRYLVKRTGEKVFLECVQDMDHENMFWYRQDPGLGLRLIYFSYDVKMKEKGDIPEGYSVSREKKERFSLILESASTNQTSMYLCASSSEVLGEQYFGPGTRLTVT.